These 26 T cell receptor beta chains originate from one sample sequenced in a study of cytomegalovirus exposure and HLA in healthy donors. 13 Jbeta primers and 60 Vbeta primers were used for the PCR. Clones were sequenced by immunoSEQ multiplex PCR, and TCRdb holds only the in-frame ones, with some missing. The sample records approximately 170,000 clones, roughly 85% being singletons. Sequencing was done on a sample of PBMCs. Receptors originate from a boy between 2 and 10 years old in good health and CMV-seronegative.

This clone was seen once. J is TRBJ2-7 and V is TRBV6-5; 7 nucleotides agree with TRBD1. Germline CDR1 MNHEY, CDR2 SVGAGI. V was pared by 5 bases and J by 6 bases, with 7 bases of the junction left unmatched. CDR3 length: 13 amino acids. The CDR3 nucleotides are TGTGCCAGCAGTCCGACAGGGCCAGGCGAGCAGTACTTC. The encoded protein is CASSPTGPGEQYF.

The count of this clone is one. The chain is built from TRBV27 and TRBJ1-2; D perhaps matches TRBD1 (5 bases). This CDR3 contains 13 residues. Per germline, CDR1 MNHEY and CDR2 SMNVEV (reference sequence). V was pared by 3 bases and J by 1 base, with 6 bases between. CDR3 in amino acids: CASSLQGNYGYTF. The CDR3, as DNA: TGTGCCAGCAGTTTGCAGGGTAACTATGGCTACACCTTC.

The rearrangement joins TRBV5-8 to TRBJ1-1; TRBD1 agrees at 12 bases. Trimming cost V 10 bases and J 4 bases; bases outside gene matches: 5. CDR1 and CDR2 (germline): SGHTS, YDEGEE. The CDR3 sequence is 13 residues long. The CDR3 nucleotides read TGTGCCCCCGGGACAGGGGGCGTCACTGAAGCTTTCTTT. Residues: CAPGTGGVTEAFF.

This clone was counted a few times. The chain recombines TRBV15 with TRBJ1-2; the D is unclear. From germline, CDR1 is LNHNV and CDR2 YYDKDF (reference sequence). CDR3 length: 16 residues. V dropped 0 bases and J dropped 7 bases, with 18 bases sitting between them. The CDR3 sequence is CATSRDRFGPYGGYTF. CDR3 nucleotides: TGTGCCACCAGCAGAGACCGATTTGGTCCCTACGGTGGCTACACCTTC. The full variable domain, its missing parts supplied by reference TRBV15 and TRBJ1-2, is DAMVIQNPRYQVTQFGKPVTLSCSQTLNHNVMYWYQQKSSQAPKLLFHYYDKDFNNEADTPDNFQSRRPNTSFCFLDIRSPGLGDTAMYLCATSRDRFGPYGGYTFGSGTRLTVV.

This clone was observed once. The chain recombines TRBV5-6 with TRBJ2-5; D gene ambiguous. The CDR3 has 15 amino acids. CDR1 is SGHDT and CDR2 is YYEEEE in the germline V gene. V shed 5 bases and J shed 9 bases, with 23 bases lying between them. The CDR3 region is CASSLRPPTRMAQYF. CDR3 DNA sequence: TGTGCCAGCAGTCTGAGGCCTCCCACAAGGATGGCCCAGTACTTC.

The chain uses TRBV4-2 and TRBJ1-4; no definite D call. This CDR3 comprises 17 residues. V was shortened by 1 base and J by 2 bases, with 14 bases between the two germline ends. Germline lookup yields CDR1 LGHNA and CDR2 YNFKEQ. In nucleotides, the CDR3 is TGTGCCAGCAGCCAAGTTCCGGGGTCTGGGACTAATGAAAAACTGTTTTTT. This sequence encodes CASSQVPGSGTNEKLFF.

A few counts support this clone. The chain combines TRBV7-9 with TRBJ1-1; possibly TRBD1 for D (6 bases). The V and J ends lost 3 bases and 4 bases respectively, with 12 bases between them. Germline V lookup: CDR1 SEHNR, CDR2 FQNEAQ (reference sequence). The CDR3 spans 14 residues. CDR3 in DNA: TGTGCCAGCAGCTTTACAGGGTCGGTCACTGAAGCTTTCTTT. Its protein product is CASSFTGSVTEAFF.

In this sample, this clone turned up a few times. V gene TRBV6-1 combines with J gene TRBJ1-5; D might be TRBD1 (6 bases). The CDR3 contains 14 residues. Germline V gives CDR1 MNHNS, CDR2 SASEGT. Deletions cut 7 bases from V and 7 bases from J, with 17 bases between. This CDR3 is CASTTRAGDQPQHF. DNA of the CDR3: TGTGCCAGCACCACCCGGGCAGGGGACCAGCCCCAGCATTTT.

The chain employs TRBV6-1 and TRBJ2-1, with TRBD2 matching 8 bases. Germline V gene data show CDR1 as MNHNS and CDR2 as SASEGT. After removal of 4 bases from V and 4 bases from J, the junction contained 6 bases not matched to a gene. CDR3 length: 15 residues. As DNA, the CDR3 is TGTGCCAGCAGTGCCGGGGGGGGGCCTTACAATGAGCAGTTCTTC. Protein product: CASSAGGGPYNEQFF.

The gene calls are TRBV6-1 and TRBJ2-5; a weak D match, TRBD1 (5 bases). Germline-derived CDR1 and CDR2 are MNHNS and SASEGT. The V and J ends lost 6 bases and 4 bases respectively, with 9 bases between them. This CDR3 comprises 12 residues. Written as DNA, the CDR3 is TGTGCCAGCAGAGGGGTGGGAGAGACCCAGTACTTC. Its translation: CASRGVGETQYF.

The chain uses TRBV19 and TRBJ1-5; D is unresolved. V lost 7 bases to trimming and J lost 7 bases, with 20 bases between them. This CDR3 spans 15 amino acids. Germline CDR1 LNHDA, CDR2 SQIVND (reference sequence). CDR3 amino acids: CASTHGRAGWQPQHF. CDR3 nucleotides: TGTGCCAGTACCCACGGACGGGCGGGATGGCAGCCCCAGCATTTT.

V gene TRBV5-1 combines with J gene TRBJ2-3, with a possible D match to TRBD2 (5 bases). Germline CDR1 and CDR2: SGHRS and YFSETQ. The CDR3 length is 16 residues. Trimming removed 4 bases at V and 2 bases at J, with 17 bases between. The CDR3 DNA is TGCGCCAGCAGCACGTGGTTGGAGCGGTACACAGATACGCAGTATTTT. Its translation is CASSTWLERYTDTQYF.

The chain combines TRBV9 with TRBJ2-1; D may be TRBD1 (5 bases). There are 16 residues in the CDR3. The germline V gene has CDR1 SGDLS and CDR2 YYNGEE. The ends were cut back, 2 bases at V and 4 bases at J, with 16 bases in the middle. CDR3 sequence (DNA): TGTGCCAGCAGCGTGGGGCCGAAGGGCCTTTACAATGAGCAGTTCTTC. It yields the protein CASSVGPKGLYNEQFF.

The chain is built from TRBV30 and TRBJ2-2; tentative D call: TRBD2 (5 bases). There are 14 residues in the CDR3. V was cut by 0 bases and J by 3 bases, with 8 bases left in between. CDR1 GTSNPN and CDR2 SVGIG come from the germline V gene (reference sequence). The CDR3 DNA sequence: TGTGCCTGGAGTGTACGGGGTTACACCGGGGAGCTGTTTTTT. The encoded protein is CAWSVRGYTGELFF.

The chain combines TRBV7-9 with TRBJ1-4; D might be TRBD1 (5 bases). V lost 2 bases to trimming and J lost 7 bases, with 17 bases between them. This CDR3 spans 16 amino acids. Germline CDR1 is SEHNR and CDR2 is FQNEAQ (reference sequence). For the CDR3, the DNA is TGTGCCAGCAGCTTAAACGTCGGCGGACAACGTGAAAAACTGTTTTTT. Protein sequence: CASSLNVGGQREKLFF.

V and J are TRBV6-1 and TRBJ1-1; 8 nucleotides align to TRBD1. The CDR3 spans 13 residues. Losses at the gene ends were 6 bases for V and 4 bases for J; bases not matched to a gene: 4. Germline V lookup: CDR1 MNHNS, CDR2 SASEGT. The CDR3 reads CASRVDRVTEAFF. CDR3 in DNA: TGTGCCAGCAGGGTGGACAGGGTCACTGAAGCTTTCTTT.

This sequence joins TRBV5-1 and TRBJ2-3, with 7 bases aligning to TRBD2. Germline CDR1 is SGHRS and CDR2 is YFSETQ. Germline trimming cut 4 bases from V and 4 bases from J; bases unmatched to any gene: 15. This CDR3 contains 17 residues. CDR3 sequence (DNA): TGCGCCAGCAGCCCTGGACGCGGTGGCGGGAGTTCAGATACGCAGTATTTT. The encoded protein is CASSPGRGGGSSDTQYF.

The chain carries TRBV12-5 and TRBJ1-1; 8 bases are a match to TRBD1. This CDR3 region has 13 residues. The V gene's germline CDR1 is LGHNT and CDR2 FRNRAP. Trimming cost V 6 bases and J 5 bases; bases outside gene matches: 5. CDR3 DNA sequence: TGTGCTAGTGGATCCCAGGGGGCGACTGAAGCTTTCTTT. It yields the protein CASGSQGATEAFF.

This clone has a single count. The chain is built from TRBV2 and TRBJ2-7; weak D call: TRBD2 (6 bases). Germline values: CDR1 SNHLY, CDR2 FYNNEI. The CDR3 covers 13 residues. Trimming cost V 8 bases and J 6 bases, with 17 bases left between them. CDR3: CASVYGDLPEQYF. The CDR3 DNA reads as TGTGCCAGCGTATACGGGGACTTACCCGAGCAGTACTTC.

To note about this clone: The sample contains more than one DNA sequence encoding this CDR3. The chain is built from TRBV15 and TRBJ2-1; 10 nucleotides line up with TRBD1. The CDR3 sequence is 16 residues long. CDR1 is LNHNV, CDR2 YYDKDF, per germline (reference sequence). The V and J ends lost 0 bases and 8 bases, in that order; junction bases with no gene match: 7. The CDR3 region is CATSRDPGQGPDEQFF. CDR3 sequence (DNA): TGTGCCACCAGCAGAGATCCGGGACAGGGGCCGGATGAGCAGTTCTTC.

CDR3 bases: TGTGCCAGCAGCATTGCCCCTGGGGCAGGGAAGTTTATGCAGCCCCAGCATTTT. Its translation is CASSIAPGAGKFMQPQHF. This sequence joins TRBV21-1 and TRBJ1-5; the table's D call TRBD1 went unverified against the DNA. TRBV21-1 is labeled a pseudogene. The CDR3 is made up of 18 amino acids.

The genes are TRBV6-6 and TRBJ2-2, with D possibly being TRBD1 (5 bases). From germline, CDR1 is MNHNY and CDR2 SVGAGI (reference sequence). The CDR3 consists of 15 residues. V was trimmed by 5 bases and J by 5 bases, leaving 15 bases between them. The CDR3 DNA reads TGTGCCAGCAGTCCCCAGGGTGGTCGGACCGGGGAGCTGTTTTTT. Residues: CASSPQGGRTGELFF.

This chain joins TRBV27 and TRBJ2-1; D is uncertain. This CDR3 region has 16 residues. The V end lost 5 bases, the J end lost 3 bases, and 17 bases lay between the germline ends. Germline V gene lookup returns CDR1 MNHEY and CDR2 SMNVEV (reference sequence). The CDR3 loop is CASSAFYCKLYNEQFF. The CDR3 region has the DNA TGTGCCAGCAGTGCCTTTTATTGTAAGCTCTACAATGAGCAGTTCTTC.

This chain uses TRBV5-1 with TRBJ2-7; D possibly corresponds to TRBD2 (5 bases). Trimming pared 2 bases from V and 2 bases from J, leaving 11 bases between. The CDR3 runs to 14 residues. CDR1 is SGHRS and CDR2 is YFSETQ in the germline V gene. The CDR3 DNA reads TGCGCCAGCAGCTTTGAGGGTGACCCCTACGAGCAGTACTTC. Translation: CASSFEGDPYEQYF.

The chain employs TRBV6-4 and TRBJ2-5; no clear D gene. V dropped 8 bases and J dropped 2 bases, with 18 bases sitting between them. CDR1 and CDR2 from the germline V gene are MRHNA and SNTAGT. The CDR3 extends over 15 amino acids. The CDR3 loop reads CASRSFRVSQETQYF. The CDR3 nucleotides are TGTGCCAGCCGATCCTTCCGGGTCTCACAAGAGACCCAGTACTTC.

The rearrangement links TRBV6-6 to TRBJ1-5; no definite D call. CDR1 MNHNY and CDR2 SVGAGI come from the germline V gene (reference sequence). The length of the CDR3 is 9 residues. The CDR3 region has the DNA TGTGCTCTCAATCAGCCCCAGCATTTT. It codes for CALNQPQHF.